The entry below gives a single TCR beta chain sequence along with its context. Trimming removed 6 bases at V and 7 bases at J, with 15 bases between. Germline CDR1 is SNHLY and CDR2 is FYNNEI. This CDR3 region has 13 residues. In the source study's methods: How many nucleated cells were present was estimated from reference gene primer amplification. The protocol was immunoSEQ multiplex PCR, while the TCRdb copy is restricted to in-frame clones and leaves out a portion. D and trimming were read from the DNA, whereas the V and J calls and clone size are those reported in that table. Of about 64,000 clones in the sample, more than 75% were seen once. These data come from a study of blood T cell repertoires in COVID-19. Study details: Samples came from the United States, Italy and Spain, spanning acute and convalescent COVID-19. From T cells, B-cell-depleted T cells, or PBMCs came the material, which was cDNA or gDNA.

The sequence came from a human donor in a cohort sampled during active COVID-19. The gene calls are TRBV2 and TRBJ1-2; D not resolved. Source material: peripheral blood. The CDR3 loop is CASRGPSEGGYTF. As DNA, the CDR3 is TGTGCCAGCAGGGGCCCATCGGAAGGTGGCTACACCTTC.